This T cell receptor (beta chain) was recorded in a study of blood T cell repertoires in COVID-19. In the study overall: T cells, B-cell-depleted T cells, or PBMCs provided the cDNA or gDNA that served as material.

Authors' methods: Amplification with reference gene primers provided the estimates of nucleated cell counts. Here immunoSEQ multiplex PCR was the method, and the copy in TCRdb shows in-frame clones only, minus some. The V and J calls and clone size come from that table; D and trimming were worked out from the DNA. The sample holds about 220,000 clones; about 88% are singletons and the top ten take around 2.7%. Cohorts were assigned according to the clinical history that participants reported. Recovery among Cohort 3 donors was established by two negative PCRs, clearance, or symptom resolution. Sequencing was done on a sample of PBMCs or T cells enriched from blood (not recorded which). This TCR came from a woman in her twenties or thirties who had recovered from COVID-19.

CDR3 in amino acids: CASSLRGGAFYEQYF. The DNA of the CDR3 is TGTGCCAGCAGCTTGCGCGGGGGGGCCTTTTACGAGCAGTACTTC. The chain is built from TRBV5-4 and TRBJ2-7; the match to TRBD2 covers 9 bases. Trimming took 1 base from V and 4 from J; bases not matched to a gene: 6. The CDR3 is 15 residues long. Germline CDR1 SGHNT, CDR2 YYREEE (reference sequence).